These 17 T cell receptor beta chains share one sample of origin, sequenced in a study of beta chain features in type 1 diabetes. The study reverse transcribed the entire isolated RNA, so it sequenced expressed TCRB transcripts. Using immunoSEQ multiplex PCR, the repertoire was profiled, and TCRdb retains in-frame clones only, with some absent. The table shows over 120,000 clones, with more than 9% occurring only once. The sample taken for sequencing was naive CD4+ T cells from blood. The origin of the receptors is a man younger than 30 in good health.

This clone has a handful of counts. The gene calls are TRBV19 and TRBJ2-2; 8 bases match TRBD1. The J segment lost 2 bases and the V segment lost 6 bases, leaving 2 bases of the junction unmatched. In germline, CDR1 is LNHDA, CDR2 SQIVND (reference sequence). There are 14 residues in the CDR3. This CDR3 reads CASSDRGNTGELFF. The CDR3 DNA is TGTGCCAGTAGCGACAGGGGAAACACCGGGGAGCTGTTTTTT. The full variable domain, its missing parts supplied by reference TRBV19 and TRBJ2-2, is DGGITQSPKYLFRKEGQNVTLSCEQNLNHDAMYWYRQDPGQGLRLIYYSQIVNDFQKGDIAEGYSVSREKKESFPLTVTSAQKNPTAFYLCASSDRGNTGELFFGEGSRLTVL.

The J gene is TRBJ2-7, the V gene TRBV7-8, with D tentatively TRBD1 (6 bases). This CDR3 region has 15 residues. The V end was cut by 1 base, the J end by 3 bases, with 13 bases between. Germline CDR1 SGHVS, CDR2 FQNEAQ. The CDR3: CASSLEGQHNYEQYF. The CDR3 coding sequence is TGTGCCAGCAGCTTAGAAGGACAGCACAACTACGAGCAGTACTTC. Drawing the rest from reference TRBV7-8 and TRBJ2-7, the complete variable domain is GAGVSQSPRYKVAKRGQDVALRCDPISGHVSLFWYQQALGQGPEFLTYFQNEAQLDKSGLPSDRFFAERPEGSVSTLKIQRTQQEDSAVYLCASSLEGQHNYEQYFGPGTRLTVT.

This chain connects TRBV6-5 to TRBJ1-1; D possibly corresponds to TRBD1 (6 bases). The V gene lost 8 bases and the J gene lost 1 base, with 17 bases spanning the gap. Germline CDR1 reads MNHEY; CDR2 reads SVGAGI. The CDR3 covers 15 residues. The CDR3 DNA sequence: TGTGCCAGCGTCAGGGGAGCCCCGGGGAACACTGAAGCTTTCTTT. Its translation is CASVRGAPGNTEAFF.

V and J are TRBV5-4 and TRBJ2-1, with D possibly matching TRBD2 (5 bases). Germline CDR1 is SGHNT and CDR2 is YYREEE (reference sequence). This CDR3 is 16 amino acids long. Trimming took 5 bases from V and 0 from J, leaving 15 bases between them. CDR3: CASRIGEFPSYNEQFF. The DNA for the CDR3 is TGTGCCAGCAGAATTGGGGAGTTCCCCTCCTACAATGAGCAGTTCTTC. The full variable domain, completed using reference TRBV5-4 and TRBJ2-1, is ETGVTQSPTHLIKTRGQQVTLRCSSQSGHNTVSWYQQALGQGPQFIFQYYREEENGRGNFPPRFSGLQFPNYSSELNVNALELDDSALYLCASRIGEFPSYNEQFFGPGTRLTVL.

The chain is built from TRBV28 and TRBJ1-4; D unresolved. CDR1 and CDR2 (germline): MDHEN, SYDVKM. This CDR3 contains 13 residues. V dropped 8 bases and J dropped 7 bases, with 14 bases sitting between them. CDR3 sequence (DNA): TGTGCCAGCGTTAGCGGAACCTCTGAAAAACTGTTTTTT. This translates into CASVSGTSEKLFF.

This clone was detected only a few times. J is TRBJ2-3 and V is TRBV28; D is uncertain. CDR1 is MDHEN, CDR2 SYDVKM, per germline. V dropped 5 bases and J dropped 5 bases, with 8 bases sitting between them. This CDR3 is 12 amino acids long. The CDR3 here is CASSPVGDTQYF. CDR3 DNA: TGTGCCAGCAGTCCGGTTGGAGATACGCAGTATTTT.

The V and J genes are TRBV5-1 and TRBJ2-7; 8 bases fit TRBD2. V shed 0 bases and J 0 bases; nucleotides not matched to a gene: 2. Looked up from germline, CDR1 is SGHRS and CDR2 is YFSETQ. The CDR3 covers 15 residues. This CDR3 is CASSLERGGSYEQYF. The CDR3 nucleotides read TGCGCCAGCAGCTTGGAACGGGGGGGCTCCTACGAGCAGTACTTC.

The chain is built from TRBV18 and TRBJ2-7, with 11 bases matching TRBD1. In germline, CDR1 is KGHSH, CDR2 LQKENI. Germline trimming cut 6 bases from V and 6 bases from J; bases unmatched to any gene: 4. CDR3 size: 13 residues. The chain's CDR3 is CASSEGTGGEQYF. CDR3 sequence (DNA): TGTGCCAGCTCGGAGGGGACAGGGGGCGAGCAGTACTTC.

This clone was counted only a few times. The rearrangement joins TRBV2 to TRBJ2-7; 7 nucleotides agree with TRBD1. V shed 4 bases and J 2 bases; nucleotides not matched to a gene: 5. The germline gives CDR1 SNHLY, CDR2 FYNNEI. The CDR3 covers 14 residues. The CDR3 nucleotides are TGTGCCAGCAGTGCCCGAACAGGGGCCTACGAGCAGTACTTC. Its translation: CASSARTGAYEQYF. Together with reference TRBV2 and TRBJ2-7, the CDR3 gives the full variable domain: EPEVTQTPSHQVTQMGQEVILRCVPISNHLYFYWYRQILGQKVEFLVSFYNNEISEKSEIFDDQFSVERPDGSNFTLKIRSTKLEDSAMYFCASSARTGAYEQYFGPGTRLTVT.

The chain recombines TRBV5-1 with TRBJ2-5; TRBD1 matches at 9 bases. CDR1 is SGHRS and CDR2 is YFSETQ in the germline V gene. Trimming took 0 bases from V and 5 from J; bases not matched to a gene: 5. This CDR3 has 15 residues. The CDR3 nucleotides are TGCGCCAGCAGCTTGGGAGACAGGGGGACGGAGACCCAGTACTTC. Protein product: CASSLGDRGTETQYF. Supplemented by reference TRBV5-1 and TRBJ2-5, the full variable domain reads KAGVTQTPRYLIKTRGQQVTLSCSPISGHRSVSWYQQTPGQGLQFLFEYFSETQRNKGNFPGRFSGRQFSNSRSEMNVSTLELGDSALYLCASSLGDRGTETQYFGPGTRLLVL.

This clone was counted only a few times. This chain connects TRBV30 to TRBJ2-5, with 8 bases identical to TRBD2. Germline loops: CDR1 GTSNPN, CDR2 SVGIG (reference sequence). The CDR3 sequence is 14 residues long. Unmatched junction bases numbered 5, after V lost 1 base and J lost 4 bases. The CDR3 bases are TGTGCCTGGAGTGCCGGGGGGGCGGGAGAGACCCAGTACTTC. Translation gives CAWSAGGAGETQYF.

V and J are TRBV2 and TRBJ2-3; 12 bases align to TRBD1. Germline V gives CDR1 SNHLY, CDR2 FYNNEI. The length of the CDR3 is 16 residues. The J segment lost 8 bases and the V segment lost 4 bases, leaving 10 bases of the junction unmatched. CDR3 amino acids: CASSGLGTGGLGTQYF. The CDR3 nucleotides are TGTGCCAGCAGTGGGCTCGGGACAGGGGGCTTGGGTACGCAGTATTTT.

The rearrangement joins TRBV7-9 to TRBJ2-2; the match to TRBD1 covers 8 bases. The CDR3 spans 14 residues. V trimming: 5 bases; J trimming: 6 bases; junction bases outside the gene matches: 5. Per germline, CDR1 SEHNR and CDR2 FQNEAQ (reference sequence). This CDR3 is CASSLGQGAGELFF. In nucleotides, the CDR3 is TGTGCCAGCAGCCTAGGACAGGGCGCCGGGGAGCTGTTTTTT.

This chain uses TRBV7-3 with TRBJ2-1, with TRBD2 identical over 10 bases. The junction had 15 bases not matched to a gene; V was cut back by 4 bases and J by 9 bases. Germline lookup yields CDR1 SGHTA and CDR2 FQGTGA. The CDR3 runs to 17 residues. The CDR3 loop reads CASSSYSWLAGGGEQFF. In DNA, the CDR3 is TGTGCCAGCAGCTCGTACTCTTGGTTAGCGGGGGGCGGTGAGCAGTTCTTC.

This clone appeared a few times. The J gene is TRBJ2-7, the V gene TRBV10-3; D is perhaps TRBD1 (5 bases). The germline V gene has CDR1 ENHRY and CDR2 SYGVKD. The V end lost 0 bases, the J end lost 5 bases, and 20 bases lay between the germline ends. The CDR3 contains 17 residues. The CDR3 reads CAISESMVRAEGNEQYF. The DNA for the CDR3 is TGTGCCATCAGTGAGTCGATGGTCAGGGCGGAAGGTAACGAGCAGTACTTC.

This clone was seen a single time. This chain links TRBV6-1 with TRBJ2-3, with 7 bases identical to TRBD2. V was pared by 0 bases and J by 0 bases, with 15 bases of the junction left unmatched. Per germline, CDR1 MNHNS and CDR2 SASEGT. The CDR3 runs 20 residues. This CDR3 is CASSEAFGSWRGTSTDTQYF. CDR3 sequence (DNA): TGTGCCAGCAGTGAAGCGTTCGGTTCGTGGCGGGGGACTAGCACAGATACGCAGTATTTT.

V and J are TRBV2 and TRBJ1-5; D not resolved. With 4 bases removed from V and 5 bases from J, the gap between germline ends came to 6 bases. This CDR3 comprises 12 residues. In germline, CDR1 is SNHLY, CDR2 FYNNEI. This CDR3 reads CASSAVDQPQHF. CDR3 nucleotide sequence: TGTGCCAGCAGTGCTGTTGATCAGCCCCAGCATTTT. The full variable domain, rest sourced from reference TRBV2 and TRBJ1-5, is EPEVTQTPSHQVTQMGQEVILRCVPISNHLYFYWYRQILGQKVEFLVSFYNNEISEKSEIFDDQFSVERPDGSNFTLKIRSTKLEDSAMYFCASSAVDQPQHFGDGTRLSIL.